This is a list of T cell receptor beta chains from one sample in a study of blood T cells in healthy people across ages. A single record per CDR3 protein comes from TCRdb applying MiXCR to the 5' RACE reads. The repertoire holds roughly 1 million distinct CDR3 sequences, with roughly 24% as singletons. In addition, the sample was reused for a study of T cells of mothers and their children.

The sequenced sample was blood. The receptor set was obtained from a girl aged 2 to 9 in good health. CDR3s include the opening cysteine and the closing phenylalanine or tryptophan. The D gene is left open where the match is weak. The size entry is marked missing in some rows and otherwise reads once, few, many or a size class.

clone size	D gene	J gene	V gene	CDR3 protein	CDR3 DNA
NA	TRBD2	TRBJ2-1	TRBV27	CASTLVPSGTYNEQFF	TGTGCCAGCACCCTGGTCCCTAGCGGGACGTACAATGAGCAGTTCTTC
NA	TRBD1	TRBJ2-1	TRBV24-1	CATSDPRQGDEQFF	TGTGCCACCAGTGATCCCCGACAGGGAGATGAGCAGTTCTTC
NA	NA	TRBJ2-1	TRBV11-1	CASSLMPGDREPNRWNEQFF	TGTGCCAGCAGCTTAATGCCGGGAGACAGGGAGCCCAACAGGTGGAATGAGCAGTTCTTC
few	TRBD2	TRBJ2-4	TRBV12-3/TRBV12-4	CASSGGLGSSGQNIQYF	TGTGCCAGCAGTGGGGGCCTGGGGTCTAGCGGGCAAAACATTCAGTACTTC
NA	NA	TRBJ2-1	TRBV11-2	CASSPRLEPNEQFF	TGTGCCAGCAGCCCACGACTAGAACCTAATGAGCAGTTCTTC
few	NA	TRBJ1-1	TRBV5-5	CASSLRGPLDAEAFF	TGTGCCAGCAGCTTGCGCGGGCCCCTCGACGCTGAAGCTTTCTTT
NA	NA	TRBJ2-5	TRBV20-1	CSGMILPQETQYF	TGCAGTGGGATGATCCTCCCACAAGAGACCCAGTACTTC
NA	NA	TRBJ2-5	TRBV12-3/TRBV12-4	CASSLELAAQETQYF	TGTGCCAGCAGCTTAGAACTGGCAGCTCAAGAGACCCAGTACTTC
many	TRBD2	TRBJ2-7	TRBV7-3	CASSLGLADEQYF	TGTGCCAGCAGCTTAGGGCTAGCGGACGAGCAGTACTTC
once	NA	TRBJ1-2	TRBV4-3	CASSQVGRTYGYTF	TGCGCCAGCAGCCAAGTAGGTCGGACCTATGGCTACACCTTC
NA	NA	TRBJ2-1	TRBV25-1	CASSDNDEQFF	TGTGCCAGCAGTGACAACGATGAGCAGTTCTTC
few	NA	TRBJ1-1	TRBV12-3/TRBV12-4	CASSFPAEAFF	TGTGCCAGCAGTTTTCCGGCAGAAGCTTTCTTT
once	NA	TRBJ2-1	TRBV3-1	CASSQNEGNRQFF	TGTGCCAGCAGCCAAAACGAGGGGAACAGGCAGTTCTTC
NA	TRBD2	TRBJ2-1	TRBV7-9	CASSPSGGPYYNEQFF	TGTGCCAGCAGTCCGAGCGGGGGCCCGTACTACAATGAGCAGTTCTTC
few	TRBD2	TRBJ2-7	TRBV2	CASSDPTSGRAWEQYF	TGTGCCAGCAGTGACCCAACTAGCGGGAGGGCTTGGGAGCAGTACTTC
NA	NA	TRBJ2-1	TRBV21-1	CASSPVLAGGGNEQFF	TGTGCCAGCAGCCCTGTTCTAGCGGGAGGAGGCAATGAGCAGTTCTTC
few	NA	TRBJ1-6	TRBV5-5	CASSFTFPGNSPLHF	TGTGCCAGCAGCTTCACCTTTCCGGGCAATTCACCCCTCCACTTT
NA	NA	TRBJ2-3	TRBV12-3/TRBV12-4	CASERKGGPPDTQYF	TGTGCCAGCGAGAGAAAGGGGGGGCCCCCGGATACGCAGTATTTT
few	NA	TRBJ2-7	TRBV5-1	CASSFGRESEQYF	TGCGCCAGCAGCTTTGGACGGGAGAGCGAGCAGTACTTC
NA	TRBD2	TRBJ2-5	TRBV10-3	CAISTDRTSGGTQYF	TGTGCCATCAGTACGGACAGAACTAGCGGGGGTACCCAGTACTTC
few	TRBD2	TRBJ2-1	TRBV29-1	CSVETTSGSSIF	TGCAGCGTTGAGACGACTAGCGGGTCCTCCATCTTC
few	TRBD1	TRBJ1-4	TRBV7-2	CASGPGTGGEKLFF	TGTGCCAGCGGCCCCGGGACAGGGGGGGAAAAACTGTTTTTT
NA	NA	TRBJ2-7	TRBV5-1	CASSGGGGYEDEQYF	TGCGCCAGCAGCGGCGGGGGCGGGTACGAGGACGAGCAGTACTTC
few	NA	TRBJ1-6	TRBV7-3	CASSLNLGSPLHF	TGTGCCAGCAGCTTAAATTTGGGCTCACCCCTCCACTTT
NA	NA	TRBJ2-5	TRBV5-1	CAGNTQGEVQETQYF	TGCGCCGGCAACACACAGGGCGAAGTTCAAGAGACCCAGTACTTC
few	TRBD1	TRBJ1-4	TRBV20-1	CSAPTGDRGEKLFF	TGCAGTGCCCCTACAGGGGATAGGGGTGAAAAACTGTTTTTT
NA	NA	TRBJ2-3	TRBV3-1	CASSQDRQRRTDTQYF	TGTGCCAGCAGCCAAGATCGACAGCGGCGGACAGATACGCAGTATTTT
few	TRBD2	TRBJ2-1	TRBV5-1	CASSTLAGEIYNEQFF	TGCGCCAGCAGCACCCTAGCGGGAGAGATCTACAATGAGCAGTTCTTC
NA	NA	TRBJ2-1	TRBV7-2	CASSPIADTMSGEQFF	TGTGCCAGCAGTCCTATAGCGGATACAATGAGCGGTGAGCAGTTCTTC
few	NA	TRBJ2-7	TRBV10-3	CAISENRGYEQYF	TGTGCCATCAGTGAGAACCGAGGCTACGAGCAGTACTTC